This TCR beta chain was recovered during a study of Graves' ophthalmopathy and Graves' hyperthyroidism. This clonotype showed up many times. Amplification from RNA transcripts yielded the TCR beta CDR3 regions. HTBI primers primed a first-round RT-PCR, and a second-round multiplex PCR followed. One entry per CDR3 protein results from TCRdb running MiXCR on the multiplex PCR reads. The sample has roughly 420,000 distinct CDR3 sequences; roughly 21% are singletons. Participants with hyperthyroidism, aged 18 to 65, were newly diagnosed with under 2 months' duration. Other autoimmune diseases, uncontrolled infections, pregnancy or lactation excluded patients from enrollment. Sequenced sample: peripheral blood. This receptor was obtained from a woman aged 18-30 years with stable Graves' hyperthyroidism.

In DNA form, the CDR3 reads TGTGCCAGCAGTGAATTAAGGGGAGAGACCTACGAGCAGTACTTC. This codes for CASSELRGETYEQYF. The chain carries TRBV6-1 and TRBJ2-7; either TRBD1 or TRBD2 may fit D (5 bases each). The CDR3 has 15 amino acids. The germline gives CDR1 MNHNS, CDR2 SASEGT. V was pared by 2 bases and J by 2 bases, with 13 bases between.